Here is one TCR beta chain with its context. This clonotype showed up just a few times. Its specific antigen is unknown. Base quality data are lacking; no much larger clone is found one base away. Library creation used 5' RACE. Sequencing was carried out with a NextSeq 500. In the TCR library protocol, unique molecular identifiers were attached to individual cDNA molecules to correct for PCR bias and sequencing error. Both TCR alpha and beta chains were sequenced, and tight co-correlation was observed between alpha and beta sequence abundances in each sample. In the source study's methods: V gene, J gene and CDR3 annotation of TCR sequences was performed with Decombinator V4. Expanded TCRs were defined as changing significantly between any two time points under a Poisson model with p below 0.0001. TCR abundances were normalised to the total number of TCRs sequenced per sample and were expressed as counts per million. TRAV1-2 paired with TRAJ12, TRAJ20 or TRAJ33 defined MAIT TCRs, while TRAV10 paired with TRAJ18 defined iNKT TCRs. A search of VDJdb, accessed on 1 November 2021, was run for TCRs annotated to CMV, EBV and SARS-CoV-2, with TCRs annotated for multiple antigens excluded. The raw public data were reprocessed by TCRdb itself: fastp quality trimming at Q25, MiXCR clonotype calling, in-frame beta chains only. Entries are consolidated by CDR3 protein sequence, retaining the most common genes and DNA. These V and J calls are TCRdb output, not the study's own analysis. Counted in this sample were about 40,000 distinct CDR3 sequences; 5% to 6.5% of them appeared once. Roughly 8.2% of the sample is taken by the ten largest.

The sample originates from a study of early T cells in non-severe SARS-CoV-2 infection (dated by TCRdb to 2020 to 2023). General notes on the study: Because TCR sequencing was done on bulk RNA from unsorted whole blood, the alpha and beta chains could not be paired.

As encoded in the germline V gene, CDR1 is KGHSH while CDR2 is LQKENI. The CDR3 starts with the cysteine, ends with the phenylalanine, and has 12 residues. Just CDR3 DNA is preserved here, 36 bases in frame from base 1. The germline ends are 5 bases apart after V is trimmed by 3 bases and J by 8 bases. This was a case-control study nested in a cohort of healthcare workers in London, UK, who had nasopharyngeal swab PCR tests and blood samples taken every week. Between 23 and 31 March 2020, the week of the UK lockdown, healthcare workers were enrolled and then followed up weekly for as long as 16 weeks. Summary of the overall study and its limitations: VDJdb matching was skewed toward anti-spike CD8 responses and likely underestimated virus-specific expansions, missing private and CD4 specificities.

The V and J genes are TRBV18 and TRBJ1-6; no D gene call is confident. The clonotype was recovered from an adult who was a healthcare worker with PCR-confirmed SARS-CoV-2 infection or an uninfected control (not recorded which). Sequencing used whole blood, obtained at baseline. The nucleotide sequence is TGTGCCAGCTCACCGGGAGATTCACCCCTCCACTTT. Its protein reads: CASSPGDSPLHF. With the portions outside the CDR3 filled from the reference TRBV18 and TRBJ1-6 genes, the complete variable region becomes NAGVMQNPRHLVRRRGQEARLRCSPMKGHSHVYWYRQLPEEGLKFMVYLQKENIIDESGMPKERFSAEFPKEGPSILRIQQVVRGDSAAYFCASSPGDSPLHFGNGTRLTVT.